These 28 T cell receptor beta chains share one sample of origin, sequenced in a study of neurological immune-mediated disorders. TCRdb re-analysed the 5' RACE reads in MiXCR, keeping a single row per CDR3 protein. The repertoire includes over 25,000 distinct CDR3 sequences, about an eighth of them detected once, and approximately 6% sits in the top ten. Sequenced: PBMCs. Receptors originate from a woman aged 60-70 years in good health.

The sample holds many counts of this clonotype. V is TRBV25-1 and J is TRBJ2-7; no reliable D call. The germline V gene encodes CDR1 MGHDK and CDR2 SYGVNS. This CDR3 contains 14 residues. V lost 4 bases and J lost 3, with 13 bases in between. CDR3 DNA sequence: TGTGCCAGCAGTGGTGAGGAGTGGGGCTACGAGCAGTACTTC. It yields the protein CASSGEEWGYEQYF.

The chain combines TRBV18 with TRBJ2-1; 8 nucleotides agree with TRBD1. The CDR3 spans 14 residues. Trimming at V came to 3 bases and at J to 7 bases, leaving 5 bases not matched to a gene. The V gene's germline CDR1 is KGHSH and CDR2 LQKENI. The CDR3: CASSPLQGANEQFF. The CDR3 bases are TGTGCCAGCTCACCTCTTCAGGGGGCGAATGAGCAGTTCTTC.

This clonotype was seen at least ten times. The chain joins TRBV20-1 to TRBJ2-5; possibly TRBD1 or TRBD2 for D (5 bases each). The germline V gene has CDR1 DFQATT and CDR2 SNEGSKA (reference sequence). The CDR3 runs to 15 residues. Trimming shortened V by 0 bases and J by 1 base, and 12 bases separated the two germline ends. CDR3 protein: CSAREGSGAQETQYF. The DNA for the CDR3 is TGCAGTGCTAGAGAGGGCTCCGGGGCCCAAGAGACCCAGTACTTC.

This clonotype appeared many times. The CDR3 DNA follows: TGCAGTGCTAGCGGGACTAGCGGGTACGAGCAGTACTTC. This gives the protein CSASGTSGYEQYF. The V call is TRBV20-1, the J call TRBJ2-7; 12 bases fit TRBD2. The CDR3 is 13 residues long. V lost 3 bases to trimming and J lost 4 bases; unmatched junction nucleotides: 1. Germline CDR1 and CDR2: DFQATT and SNEGSKA (reference sequence).

In its sample, this clonotype was seen a few times. The chain uses TRBV5-1 and TRBJ2-2, with D perhaps assigned TRBD1 or TRBD2 (6 bases each). The CDR3 has 14 residues. Deletions cut 1 base from V and 6 bases from J, with 10 bases between. The germline V gene encodes CDR1 SGHRS and CDR2 YFSETQ. The CDR3 DNA sequence: TGCGCCAGCAGCTTGACGGGGGCATCCGGGGAGCTGTTTTTT. Amino acids: CASSLTGASGELFF. The full variable domain, rest sourced from reference TRBV5-1 and TRBJ2-2, is KAGVTQTPRYLIKTRGQQVTLSCSPISGHRSVSWYQQTPGQGLQFLFEYFSETQRNKGNFPGRFSGRQFSNSRSEMNVSTLELGDSALYLCASSLTGASGELFFGEGSRLTVL.

In this sample, this clonotype turned up many times. The chain couples TRBV7-8 to TRBJ2-5; 7 bases agree with TRBD1. J lost 7 bases, V lost 1 base, and 6 bases had no gene match. CDR1 and CDR2 from the germline V gene are SGHVS and FQNEAQ. There are 14 residues in the CDR3. CDR3 bases: TGTGCCAGCAGCTTAGAGAGGGGGCGCGGGACCCAGTACTTC. Translated: CASSLERGRGTQYF.

This clonotype was picked up many times. This chain joins TRBV5-1 and TRBJ2-3; D unresolved. There are 17 residues in the CDR3. CDR1 and CDR2 from the germline V gene are SGHRS and YFSETQ. The V gene lost 6 bases and the J gene lost 6 bases, with 26 bases spanning the gap. This CDR3 is CASTLGLPGSTHDTQYF. The CDR3 bases are TGCGCCAGCACCTTAGGGCTTCCGGGCTCAACCCATGATACGCAGTATTTT.

Many counts were recorded for this clonotype. V usage is TRBV7-2 and J usage is TRBJ2-5; tentatively, D is TRBD1 or TRBD2 (6 bases each). The V gene lost 0 bases and the J gene lost 5 bases, with 22 bases spanning the gap. The CDR3 is 18 amino acids. Germline CDR1 and CDR2: SGHTA and FQGNSA. The CDR3 protein is CASSLARGSGGGWETQYF. The CDR3, as DNA: TGTGCCAGCAGCTTAGCGCGGGGCTCAGGAGGGGGGTGGGAGACCCAGTACTTC.

This clonotype was seen ten or more times. V gene TRBV6-5 combines with J gene TRBJ2-7, with 7 bases that match TRBD1. The CDR3 has 15 residues. Germline V gives CDR1 MNHEY, CDR2 SVGAGI. J was trimmed by 3 bases and V by 4 bases; bases with no gene match: 9. The CDR3: CASSSPGQPHYEQYF. The CDR3 DNA is TGTGCCAGCAGTTCCCCGGGACAGCCTCACTACGAGCAGTACTTC.

This clonotype was picked up many times. The chain uses TRBV29-1 and TRBJ2-2; D gene uncertain. The V end was cut by 2 bases, the J end by 2 bases, with 6 bases between. The CDR3 spans 13 residues. Germline CDR1 SQVTM, CDR2 ANQGSEA. The CDR3: CSVELRNTGELFF. The CDR3 DNA follows: TGCAGCGTTGAATTGCGTAACACCGGGGAGCTGTTTTTT.

This clonotype occurred many times. This chain links TRBV10-3 with TRBJ2-2; TRBD1 agrees at 9 bases. The V and J ends lost 2 bases and 6 bases, in that order; junction bases with no gene match: 4. CDR1 is ENHRY, CDR2 SYGVKD, per germline. The CDR3 has 15 residues. The DNA of the CDR3 is TGTGCCATCAGTGAGGCACAGGGGGCAGCCGGGGAGCTGTTTTTT. The encoded protein is CAISEAQGAAGELFF.

The sample holds many counts of this clonotype. The rearrangement joins TRBV2 to TRBJ1-1; 7 positions agree with TRBD1. Germline V CDR1 and CDR2: SNHLY, FYNNEI. CDR3 length: 13 residues. V shed 4 bases, J shed 4 bases, and the junction held 3 bases outside the gene matches. CDR3 coding DNA: TGTGCCAGCAGTGCGGCAGGGGGCACTGAAGCTTTCTTT. The encoded protein is CASSAAGGTEAFF. Using reference TRBV2 and TRBJ1-1 for the parts outside the CDR3, the full variable domain is EPEVTQTPSHQVTQMGQEVILRCVPISNHLYFYWYRQILGQKVEFLVSFYNNEISEKSEIFDDQFSVERPDGSNFTLKIRSTKLEDSAMYFCASSAAGGTEAFFGQGTRLTVV.

This clonotype was detected many times. This rearrangement joins TRBV19 to TRBJ2-2; D remains unclear. Trimming removed 6 bases from V and 6 bases from J, with 8 bases in between. The germline V gene has CDR1 LNHDA and CDR2 SQIVND (reference sequence). The CDR3 spans 12 residues. CDR3: CASSVRSGELFF. CDR3 DNA: TGTGCCAGTAGCGTTCGGTCCGGGGAGCTGTTTTTT.

This clonotype was observed many times. The chain joins TRBV7-9 to TRBJ2-7; possible D gene TRBD1, 6 bases. V was cut by 0 bases and J by 0 bases, with 12 bases left in between. Germline V gene data show CDR1 as SEHNR and CDR2 as FQNEAQ (reference sequence). This CDR3 is built from 16 residues. CDR3 nucleotides: TGTGCCAGCAGCTTAGCTCGGACAGCCAGCTCCTACGAGCAGTACTTC. It yields the protein CASSLARTASSYEQYF.

In its sample, this clonotype was seen many times. The V and J genes are TRBV7-2 and TRBJ2-3; TRBD2 aligns across 8 bases. Trimming cost V 2 bases and J 7 bases; bases outside gene matches: 14. The germline gives CDR1 SGHTA, CDR2 FQGNSA. The CDR3 covers 17 residues. The CDR3 coding sequence is TGTGCCAGCAGCTTAAGGTGGTCGGGGGGGGAGGGGAATACGCAGTATTTT. Encoded protein: CASSLRWSGGEGNTQYF.

This clonotype was seen ten or more times. The chain links TRBV7-2 to TRBJ1-3, with D unresolved. The CDR3 contains 12 residues. Germline V gene lookup returns CDR1 SGHTA and CDR2 FQGNSA. The V end lost 4 bases, the J end lost 4 bases, and 5 bases lay between the germline ends. The CDR3 reads CASSSRGNTIYF. The CDR3 DNA sequence: TGTGCCAGCAGCTCCCGGGGAAACACCATATATTTT.

Of note for this clonotype: The junction and the germline gene differ at one end; a read error may be behind it. The chain is built from TRBV5-6 and TRBJ2-1, with 8 bases identical to TRBD2. The germline gives CDR1 SGHDT, CDR2 YYEEEE. The CDR3 spans 13 residues. This CDR3 is CASSTGLGDEQFF. The DNA for the CDR3 is TGTGCAAGCAGCACGGGACTAGGGGATGAGCAGTTCTTC. The variable domain in full, with the rest retrieved from reference TRBV5-6 and TRBJ2-1, is DAGVTQSPTHLIKTRGQQVTLRCSPKSGHDTVSWYQQALGQGPQFIFQYYEEEERQRGNFPDRFSGHQFPNYSSELNVNALLLGDSALYLCASSTGLGDEQFFGPGTRLTVL.

This clonotype was observed at least ten times. The chain has TRBV29-1 and TRBJ2-3; weak D call: TRBD2 (6 bases). The CDR3 contains 14 residues. Per the germline V gene, CDR1 is SQVTM and CDR2 is ANQGSEA. Trimming left V 0 bases short and J 2 bases short, with 9 bases between. The CDR3 spells CSVEDRTNTDTQYF. The CDR3 DNA reads as TGCAGCGTTGAAGACAGGACTAACACAGATACGCAGTATTTT.

This clonotype was counted many times. This chain links TRBV7-2 with TRBJ2-7, with TRBD2 matching 11 bases. The CDR3 spans 14 residues. J was trimmed by 2 bases and V by 4 bases; bases with no gene match: 1. The germline V gene has CDR1 SGHTA and CDR2 FQGNSA. The CDR3 protein is CASSSSGGTYEQYF. DNA for the CDR3: TGTGCCAGCAGCTCTAGCGGGGGGACCTACGAGCAGTACTTC.

This clonotype occurred many times. This chain uses TRBV7-8 with TRBJ2-5; D possibly corresponds to TRBD2 (6 bases). This CDR3 has 15 residues. The germline CDR1 and CDR2 sequences are SGHVS and FQNEAQ. Trimming took 1 base from V and 2 from J, leaving 11 bases between them. CDR3 in amino acids: CASSLEVGGQETQYF. For the CDR3, the DNA is TGTGCCAGCAGCTTAGAAGTCGGGGGTCAAGAGACCCAGTACTTC.

This clonotype was detected ten times or more. The rearrangement uses TRBV5-6 and TRBJ2-7; TRBD2 is a possible D gene (5 bases). The ends were cut back, 4 bases at V and 3 bases at J, with 14 bases in the middle. Germline-derived CDR1 and CDR2 are SGHDT and YYEEEE. The length of the CDR3 is 14 residues. CDR3 loop: CASSPGSLIYEQYF. CDR3 DNA sequence: TGTGCCAGCAGCCCGGGGTCTCTCATCTACGAGCAGTACTTC.

This clonotype was observed many times. This rearrangement joins TRBV4-2 to TRBJ2-5; possibly TRBD1 or TRBD2 for D (5 bases each). The V gene lost 0 bases and the J gene lost 2 bases, with 13 bases spanning the gap. This CDR3 has 16 amino acids. Germline CDR1 is LGHNA and CDR2 is YNFKEQ. CDR3 loop: CASSQDFPGSQETQYF. The CDR3 coding sequence is TGTGCCAGCAGCCAAGACTTCCCAGGGAGTCAAGAGACCCAGTACTTC.

This clonotype occurred many times. This chain connects TRBV20-1 to TRBJ1-5, with unresolved D. The germline V gene encodes CDR1 DFQATT and CDR2 SNEGSKA (reference sequence). This CDR3 region has 13 residues. Trimming removed 6 bases at V and 1 base at J, with 10 bases between. CDR3 region: CSARLTSNQPQHF. The CDR3 DNA is TGCAGTGCACGCCTAACAAGCAATCAGCCCCAGCATTTT.

This clonotype was picked up many times. One end of the junction varies from germline; a read error may be responsible. The gene calls are TRBV10-3 and TRBJ2-6, with unresolved D. CDR1 is ENHRY and CDR2 is SYGVKD in the germline V gene. CDR3 length equals 15 residues. The CDR3, as DNA: TGTGCCATCAGGGAGTCTAGCTCTGGGGCCAACGTCCTGACTTTC. This codes for CAIRESSSGANVLTF.

Ten or more counts support this clonotype. V usage is TRBV7-2 and J usage is TRBJ2-5, with 10 nucleotides matching TRBD2. Trimming took 2 bases from V and 2 from J; bases not matched to a gene: 5. Germline CDR1 SGHTA, CDR2 FQGNSA. CDR3 length: 16 residues. CDR3 loop: CASSLSLAGFQETQYF. The CDR3 bases are TGTGCCAGCAGCTTATCACTAGCGGGGTTTCAAGAGACCCAGTACTTC. Combining the CDR3 with reference TRBV7-2 and TRBJ2-5 gives the whole variable domain GAGVSQSPSNKVTEKGKDVELRCDPISGHTALYWYRQSLGQGLEFLIYFQGNSAPDKSGLPSDRFSAERTGGSVSTLTIQRTQQEDSAVYLCASSLSLAGFQETQYFGPGTRLLVL.

Concerning this clonotype: A much larger clone lies a single base off, so this may be a read error. The chain is built from TRBV20-1 and TRBJ2-5, with D perhaps TRBD1 or TRBD2 (5 bases each). CDR3 length: 13 residues. The germline gives CDR1 DFQATT, CDR2 SNEGSKA (reference sequence). Trimming took 3 bases from V and 5 from J, leaving 13 bases between them. The CDR3 nucleotides read TGCAGTGCTAGGCGAGGGGTCAGGGAGACCCAGTACTTC. This gives the protein CSARRGVRETQYF.

This clonotype occurred many times. The chain couples TRBV20-1 to TRBJ1-3; D perhaps matches TRBD1 (6 bases). CDR3 size: 16 residues. The germline V gene has CDR1 DFQATT and CDR2 SNEGSKA (reference sequence). V lost 3 bases, J lost 0 bases, and 15 bases lay in between. The chain's CDR3 is CSASPLNRDSGNTIYF. The CDR3, as DNA: TGCAGTGCTAGCCCCCTCAACAGGGACTCTGGAAACACCATATATTTT.

This clonotype has ten or more counts. The chain is built from TRBV7-9 and TRBJ2-4, with D perhaps matching TRBD2 (6 bases). There are 18 residues in the CDR3. Germline V CDR1 and CDR2: SEHNR, FQNEAQ (reference sequence). The V end was cut by 6 bases, the J end by 0 bases, with 21 bases between. CDR3 in DNA: TGTGCCAGCAGTCCTTTCGGGCGGGGAACACTAGCCAAAAACATTCAGTACTTC. Protein sequence: CASSPFGRGTLAKNIQYF.